This T cell receptor (beta chain) comes out of a study of Ad26.COV2.S vaccination and SARS-CoV-2 variants. Study-wide findings and caveats: Substantial breadth in spike-specific CD8+ and CD4+ T cell responses was reportedly seen after vaccination. Vaccine and placebo recipients had comparable breadth of non-spike TCRs.

As for this clone: Its specificity is unknown.

The repertoire was sequenced with immunoSEQ multiplex PCR; TCRdb's copy has only in-frame clones and lacks some. The repertoire holds approximately 410,000 clones, with approximately 90% as singletons. Trimming cost V 6 bases and J 4 bases, with 15 bases left between them. This CDR3 contains 14 residues. Per germline, CDR1 MNHEY and CDR2 SMNVEV (reference sequence). Indicated treatment: some 20 received Ad26.COV2.S at low or high dose, single or two shots; about 5 received placebo; per-sample allocation not given. Collection of the samples took place on day 63 after the first injection of vaccine or placebo. Built on an Ad26 vector, the vaccine expressed Wuhan-strain SARS-CoV-2 spike.

This TCR derives from a person between 18 and 60 years old who received the Ad26.COV2.S COVID-19 vaccine or a placebo. The V gene is TRBV27, the J gene TRBJ1-2, with D unclear. The sequenced sample was peripheral blood, obtained in a trial of Ad26.COV2.S vaccine versus placebo. In nucleotides, the CDR3 is TGTGCCAGCAGCGATAGGGTGAAACCCTATGGCTACACCTTC. It codes for CASSDRVKPYGYTF.